One and the same sample provided the 14 T cell receptor beta chains below, sequenced in a study of T cells after yellow fever vaccination. MiXCR was run by TCRdb on the 5' RACE reads, yielding one entry per CDR3 protein. Among about 340,000 distinct CDR3 sequences listed, roughly an eighth were seen once. The specimen comprised CD4+ T cells sorted from PBMCs, sampled 15 days after the yellow fever booster vaccination. These receptors were taken from a man in his late teens or twenties who received the YFV17D yellow fever vaccine.

This clonotype turned up a few times. The chain has TRBV18 and TRBJ1-2, with D perhaps TRBD1 (6 bases). CDR3 size: 15 residues. Trimming removed 1 base at V and 4 bases at J, with 13 bases between. CDR1 and CDR2 (germline): KGHSH, LQKENI. CDR3 bases: TGTGCCAGCTCACCACGGGGGGCGGACCCCTATGGCTACACCTTC. This codes for CASSPRGADPYGYTF. The variable domain in full, completed from reference TRBV18 and TRBJ1-2, reads NAGVMQNPRHLVRRRGQEARLRCSPMKGHSHVYWYRQLPEEGLKFMVYLQKENIIDESGMPKERFSAEFPKEGPSILRIQQVVRGDSAAYFCASSPRGADPYGYTFGSGTRLTVV.

The chain carries TRBV7-2 and TRBJ2-5; 8 bases match TRBD2. V shed 6 bases, J shed 9 bases, and the junction held 18 bases outside the gene matches. Per germline, CDR1 SGHTA and CDR2 FQGNSA. The CDR3 is 16 amino acids. CDR3 sequence reads: CASRLRGDYLRGAQYF. The CDR3 bases are TGTGCCAGCAGACTCCGAGGGGACTACCTGCGGGGGGCCCAGTACTTC.

Ten or more counts support this clonotype. The chain carries TRBV7-9 and TRBJ2-3; D not certain. V lost 8 bases, J lost 1 base, and 4 bases lay in between. Germline lookup yields CDR1 SEHNR and CDR2 FQNEAQ (reference sequence). CDR3 length: 11 residues. The CDR3 spells CASGGTDTQYF. CDR3 nucleotides: TGTGCCAGCGGAGGCACAGATACGCAGTATTTT.

This clonotype has ten or more counts. In DNA, the CDR3 is TGCGCCAGCAGCTTTGGGGCCAACAGGGGAGAGACCCAGTACTTC. Translation gives CASSFGANRGETQYF. This chain uses TRBV5-1 with TRBJ2-5; TRBD1 matches at 7 bases. The CDR3 is 15 residues long. V lost 2 bases, J lost 4 bases, and 8 bases stayed unmatched. From germline, CDR1 is SGHRS and CDR2 YFSETQ.

This clonotype was detected many times. The chain uses TRBV4-3 and TRBJ2-4, with 9 nucleotides matching TRBD1. CDR3 size: 14 residues. The germline V gene has CDR1 LGHNA and CDR2 YSLEER. V gave up 0 bases and J gave up 11 bases; unmatched junction bases: 5. DNA for the CDR3: TGCGCCAGCAGCCAAGAGGCTCGGACAGGGGTTCAGTACTTC. Translation gives CASSQEARTGVQYF.

This clonotype was recorded many times. The chain couples TRBV10-3 to TRBJ2-2; TRBD1 is a possible D gene (6 bases). V lost 6 bases and J lost 0, with 17 bases in between. In germline, CDR1 is ENHRY, CDR2 SYGVKD. This CDR3 comprises 17 residues. CDR3 amino acids: CAIRPAAGDANTGELFF. DNA of the CDR3: TGTGCCATCAGGCCCGCTGCAGGGGATGCGAACACCGGGGAGCTGTTTTTT.

The J gene is TRBJ2-1, the V gene TRBV7-2; the match to TRBD2 covers 8 bases. Germline-derived CDR1 and CDR2 are SGHTA and FQGNSA. The ends lost 2 bases at V and 7 bases at J; junction bases unmatched: 7. CDR3 length equals 15 residues. CDR3 amino acids: CASSLRGLVRNEQFF. As DNA, the CDR3 is TGTGCCAGCAGCTTACGGGGACTAGTAAGAAATGAGCAGTTCTTC. Complete variable domain (other parts from reference TRBV7-2 and TRBJ2-1): GAGVSQSPSNKVTEKGKDVELRCDPISGHTALYWYRQSLGQGLEFLIYFQGNSAPDKSGLPSDRFSAERTGGSVSTLTIQRTQQEDSAVYLCASSLRGLVRNEQFFGPGTRLTVL.

The chain recombines TRBV5-1 with TRBJ2-3; TRBD2 matches 7 bases. CDR3 size: 15 residues. CDR1 SGHRS and CDR2 YFSETQ come from the germline V gene. V shed 4 bases, J shed 6 bases, and the junction held 11 bases outside the gene matches. For the CDR3, the DNA is TGCGCCAGCAGCCCCGGGACTACTCCTACGGATACGCAGTATTTT. It yields the protein CASSPGTTPTDTQYF.

Concerning this clonotype: A read error may produce the germline difference seen at one junction end. The chain couples TRBV20-1 to TRBJ2-3; the D is unclear. This CDR3 contains 13 residues. The germline gives CDR1 DFQATT, CDR2 SNEGSKA (reference sequence). The CDR3 reads CSVQTPSTYTQYF. The CDR3, as DNA: TGCAGTGTCCAGACCCCCTCCACATATACGCAGTATTTT.

V and J are TRBV15 and TRBJ2-1; D uncertain. CDR1 and CDR2 (germline): LNHNV, YYDKDF (reference sequence). Trimming shortened V by 1 base and J by 3 bases, and 10 bases separated the two germline ends. The CDR3 covers 15 residues. CDR3 DNA: TGTGCCACCAGCAGAGGGACCACCTTCTACAATGAGCAGTTCTTC. Translated, it gives CATSRGTTFYNEQFF.

This clonotype has just a few counts. The chain carries TRBV20-1 and TRBJ2-4; D may match TRBD1 or TRBD2 (5 bases each). CDR3 length equals 14 residues. Deletions cut 3 bases from V and 7 bases from J, with 16 bases between. The germline CDR1 and CDR2 sequences are DFQATT and SNEGSKA (reference sequence). The CDR3 is CSASSGTLGNIQYF. CDR3 DNA sequence: TGCAGTGCTAGTTCCGGGACCCTGGGGAACATTCAGTACTTC.

Many counts were recorded for this clonotype. The chain employs TRBV3-1 and TRBJ1-1; D unresolved. Germline V CDR1 and CDR2: LGHDT, YNNKEL (reference sequence). The CDR3 contains 12 residues. Trimming cost V 9 bases and J 1 base, with 9 bases left between them. This CDR3 reads CASCDQNTEAFF. The CDR3, as DNA: TGTGCCAGTTGTGATCAGAACACTGAAGCTTTCTTT.

The V and J genes are TRBV2 and TRBJ2-7; perhaps D is TRBD1 or TRBD2 (5 bases each). Germline V gene data show CDR1 as SNHLY and CDR2 as FYNNEI. With 6 bases removed from V and 5 bases from J, the gap between germline ends came to 11 bases. The CDR3 loop spans 12 amino acids. The DNA for the CDR3 is TGTGCCAGCAGGCAAATGGGGGACGAGCAGTACGTC. Protein sequence: CASRQMGDEQYV.

This chain uses TRBV9 with TRBJ2-6, with D uncertain. V lost 0 bases and J lost 0, with 7 bases in between. CDR3 length: 16 residues. Germline assignment: CDR1 SGDLS and CDR2 YYNGEE. The CDR3 here is CASSVGGASGANVLTF. As DNA, the CDR3 is TGTGCCAGCAGCGTAGGAGGCGCCTCTGGGGCCAACGTCCTGACTTTC.